Following are 11 T cell receptor beta chains from one sample sequenced in a study of shared clonotypes between healthy human individuals. Profiled with immunoSEQ multiplex PCR; TCRdb holds only in-frame clones, not every one. The sample records 2 million to 3 million clones, roughly 93% being singletons. Material for sequencing was naive CD4+ T cells from PBMCs. Documented subset: CD45RA+ positively selected. The receptors shown here come from a man between 18 and 29 years old in good health. Some clones in this sample may be carry-over from other donors' samples.

The V gene is TRBV7-9, the J gene TRBJ2-1, with TRBD2 identical over 8 bases. V gave up 4 bases and J gave up 3 bases; unmatched junction bases: 5. Germline values: CDR1 SEHNR, CDR2 FQNEAQ (reference sequence). The CDR3 contains 15 residues. The CDR3 DNA reads TGTGCCAGCAGCTGGATGGCGGGGGGCTACAATGAGCAGTTCTTC. Protein sequence: CASSWMAGGYNEQFF.

CDR3 bases: TGTGCCAGCAGCTACCGGACTAGTTTCTCCTACGAGCAGTACTTC. Translating gives CASSYRTSFSYEQYF. The rearrangement uses TRBV13 and TRBJ2-7, with 7 nucleotides matching TRBD2. This CDR3 region has 15 residues. Germline loops: CDR1 PRHDT, CDR2 FYEKMQ (reference sequence). Trimming took 4 bases from V and 0 from J; bases not matched to a gene: 6. The full variable domain, completed using reference TRBV13 and TRBJ2-7, is AAGVIQSPRHLIKEKRETATLKCYPIPRHDTVYWYQQGPGQDPQFLISFYEKMQSDKGSIPDRFSAQQFSDYHSELNMSSLELGDSALYFCASSYRTSFSYEQYFGPGTRLTVT.

This clone was observed once. This sequence joins TRBV5-4 and TRBJ2-3; 9 nucleotides agree with TRBD2. V gave up 0 bases and J gave up 4 bases; unmatched junction bases: 9. The CDR3 consists of 17 residues. Germline lookup yields CDR1 SGHNT and CDR2 YYREEE (reference sequence). The CDR3 protein is CASSLGPSGTTSDTQYF. As DNA, the CDR3 is TGTGCCAGCAGCTTGGGTCCTAGCGGGACGACATCAGATACGCAGTATTTT. Together with reference TRBV5-4 and TRBJ2-3, the CDR3 gives the full variable domain: ETGVTQSPTHLIKTRGQQVTLRCSSQSGHNTVSWYQQALGQGPQFIFQYYREEENGRGNFPPRFSGLQFPNYSSELNVNALELDDSALYLCASSLGPSGTTSDTQYFGPGTRLTVL.

The CDR3 sequence: CASSPRTGQAYEQYF. The CDR3 DNA sequence: TGTGCCAGCAGCCCTCGGACAGGCCAAGCCTACGAGCAGTACTTC. This chain connects TRBV7-9 to TRBJ2-5; 7 positions agree with TRBD1. Near its end, the DNA agrees better with TRBJ2-7, so the J call may be wrong. Per the germline V gene, CDR1 is SEHNR and CDR2 is FQNEAQ (reference sequence). This CDR3 comprises 15 residues.

The chain uses TRBV9 and TRBJ2-7; a weak D match, TRBD1 (5 bases). V was pared by 0 bases and J by 0 bases, with 13 bases between. The CDR3 consists of 16 residues. The germline V gene has CDR1 SGDLS and CDR2 YYNGEE. The CDR3 coding sequence is TGTGCCAGCAGCGTAGATGGCAGGGCGAGCTCCTACGAGCAGTACTTC. Protein: CASSVDGRASSYEQYF.

This clone was detected once. The rearrangement links TRBV6-1 to TRBJ2-7, with D perhaps being TRBD1 or TRBD2 (5 bases each). The V gene lost 2 bases and the J gene lost 3 bases, with 14 bases spanning the gap. This CDR3 is 15 amino acids long. Germline V CDR1 and CDR2: MNHNS, SASEGT. The CDR3 sequence is CASSETGPSLYEQYF. CDR3 coding DNA: TGTGCCAGCAGTGAAACGGGGCCTAGCCTCTACGAGCAGTACTTC.

The rearrangement links TRBV2 to TRBJ2-3; the D is unclear. Germline V gives CDR1 SNHLY, CDR2 FYNNEI. The CDR3 loop spans 14 amino acids. V was cut by 7 bases and J by 5 bases, with 16 bases left in between. As DNA, the CDR3 is TGTGCCAGCACCTTGTATTTAGCAGGAGATACGCAGTATTTT. Translated, it gives CASTLYLAGDTQYF.

The chain links TRBV7-2 to TRBJ1-2; TRBD1 matches 9 bases. Germline loops: CDR1 SGHTA, CDR2 FQGNSA. Losses at the gene ends were 5 bases for V and 0 bases for J; bases not matched to a gene: 4. The length of the CDR3 is 15 residues. The CDR3 DNA reads as TGTGCCAGCAGCGGCCGGGACAGGGCTAACTATGGCTACACCTTC. The encoded protein is CASSGRDRANYGYTF.

CDR3 nucleotides: TGTGCCAGCAGCTTCCCGTCCGGGACTAGCGGGATCGTAACCAAAAACATTCAGTACTTC. Translated, it gives CASSFPSGTSGIVTKNIQYF. The rearrangement uses TRBV7-8 and TRBJ2-4; the match to TRBD2 covers 13 bases. Germline assignment: CDR1 SGHVS and CDR2 FQNEAQ. The CDR3 loop spans 20 amino acids. The V and J ends lost 3 bases and 2 bases, in that order; junction bases with no gene match: 13.

Here the CDR3 DNA reads TGTGCCGCCGGTCGAGATGAAAAACTGTTTTTT. It specifies CAAGRDEKLFF. The genes are TRBV15 and TRBJ1-4; no clear D gene. In germline, CDR1 is LNHNV, CDR2 YYDKDF (reference sequence). This CDR3 has 11 amino acids. V dropped 11 bases and J dropped 6 bases, with 10 bases sitting between them.

This clone occurred once. The V and J genes are TRBV4-3 and TRBJ1-2, with D possibly TRBD1 on 6 matching bases. V gave up 1 base and J gave up 4 bases, with 13 bases separating them. CDR1 is LGHNA and CDR2 is YSLEER in the germline V gene. The CDR3 has 15 residues. This CDR3 reads CASSQAPRGSYGYTF. The CDR3 DNA follows: TGCGCCAGCAGCCAAGCTCCCAGGGGTAGCTATGGCTACACCTTC.